The clone carrying this T cell receptor (beta chain) was seen at least ten times. Combining a sample-barcoded 5' primer with a J-beta primer mix, a second PCR ran for about 6 to 11 cycles. Each CDR3 protein is one row after TCRdb ran MiXCR on the 5' RACE reads. The profile covers 800,000 to 950,000 distinct CDR3 sequences, with 25% to 35% appearing a single time and about a tenth taken by the ten largest. The data were taken from a study of blood T cells in healthy people across ages. V shed 0 bases and J 0 bases; nucleotides not matched to a gene: 10. The CDR3 contains 17 residues. Per germline, CDR1 DFQATT and CDR2 SNEGSKA (reference sequence). Isolation per sample recovered at least 7 million PBMCs. This same sample was also part of a study on T cells of mothers and their children.

The chain couples TRBV20-1 to TRBJ2-7; 8 bases agree with TRBD1. Sequencing used blood. The source is a middle-aged woman in good health. In nucleotides, the CDR3 is TGCAGTGCTAGAGAGGATACTGGACAGGGAGACTCCTACGAGCAGTACTTC. It codes for CSAREDTGQGDSYEQYF.